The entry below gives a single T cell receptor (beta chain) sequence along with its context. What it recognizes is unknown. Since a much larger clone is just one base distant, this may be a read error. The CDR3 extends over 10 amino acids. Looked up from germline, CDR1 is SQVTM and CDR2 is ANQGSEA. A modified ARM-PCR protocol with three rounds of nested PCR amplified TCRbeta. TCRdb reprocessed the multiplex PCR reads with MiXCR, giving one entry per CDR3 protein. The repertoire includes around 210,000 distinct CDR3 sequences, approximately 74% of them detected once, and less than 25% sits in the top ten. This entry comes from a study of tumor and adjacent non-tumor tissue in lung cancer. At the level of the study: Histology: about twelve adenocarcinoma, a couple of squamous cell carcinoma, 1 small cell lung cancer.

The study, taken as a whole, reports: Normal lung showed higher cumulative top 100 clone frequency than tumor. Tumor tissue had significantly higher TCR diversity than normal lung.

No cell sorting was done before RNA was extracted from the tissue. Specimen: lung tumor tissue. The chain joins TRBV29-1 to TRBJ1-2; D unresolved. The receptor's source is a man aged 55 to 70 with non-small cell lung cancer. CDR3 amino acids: CGVEGSGYTF. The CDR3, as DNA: TGCGGCGTTGAAGGAAGTGGCTACACCTTC.